This T cell receptor beta chain was identified in a study of CD8+ T cells in alopecia areata. Study context: Percentage of affected scalp area was the basis on which treated patients' severity was scored.

Study-wide results and caveats: It was lesional scalp, especially alopecia totalis/universalis, that showed higher clonality than normal scalp.

For this clone: Its antigen is not identified.

Extracted RNA was reverse transcribed into cDNA, the sequencing template. Some clones are missing from TCRdb's copy, which holds only in-frame ones; the method was immunoSEQ multiplex PCR. Of hundreds of thousands of clones detected, approximately 70% appear once; the ten largest clones hold over 1%. The CDR3 has 14 amino acids. Trimming shortened V by 6 bases and J by 2 bases, and 10 bases separated the two germline ends. Germline V gene sequence: CDR1 MNHEY, CDR2 SVGAGI. The treatment here: oral pan-JAK inhibitor, 5-10 mg twice daily. Alopecia areata patients provided lesional scalp punch biopsies and peripheral blood.

The origin of this receptor is a human donor with alopecia areata. This chain uses TRBV6-5 with TRBJ2-2; maybe TRBD2 (5 bases). This sample comprised CD4+ T cells sorted from blood, obtained around week 44, from a patient treated with tofacitinib. The CDR3: CASRLGLNTGELFF. Here the CDR3 DNA reads TGTGCCAGCAGGCTAGGACTCAACACCGGGGAGCTGTTTTTT.